This T cell receptor (beta chain) derives from a study of T cell responses to AZD1222 COVID-19 vaccine. The overall study: Pooling of second doses given at about 4 or about 12 weeks was done. Study observations and caveats: Clonal diversity was possibly underestimated, and white British individuals and females predominated among donors. Seropositive AZD1222 recipients at baseline numbered only 5 or 6.

Points on this clone: The antigen is undetermined.

V lost 4 bases and J 0 bases, leaving 10 bases between the germline ends. CDR3 length: 16 residues. The germline gives CDR1 SGHDN, CDR2 FVKESK. The protocol was immunoSEQ multiplex PCR, while the TCRdb copy is restricted to in-frame clones and leaves out a portion. The sample contains 90,000 to 120,000 clones, about 86% of which appear only once. This receptor was taken from an adult in good health. The chain uses TRBV14 and TRBJ1-6, with D tentatively TRBD1 (6 bases). Sample: peripheral blood, taken on day 0 of AZD1222 vaccination. CDR3 DNA: TGTGCCAGCAGCCGAGGGGGGAGCTCCTATAATTCACCCCTCCACTTT. It yields the protein CASSRGGSSYNSPLHF.